This T cell receptor beta chain originates from a study of T cell repertoires in cytomegalovirus infection. This clonotype was seen only a few times. MiXCR, run by TCRdb on the reads, gives a single entry per CDR3 protein. There are around 530,000 distinct CDR3 sequences in the sample; roughly 29% occur only once, and approximately 13% lies in the top ten. The source is a human donor in good health (CMV status not recorded). Some clones in this sample may be carry-over from other donors' samples. Sequencing was carried out using PBMCs.

The CDR3 reads CASSLRTGLEETQYF. DNA of the CDR3: TGTGCCAGCAGCTTAAGGACAGGTCTGGAAGAGACCCAGTACTTC. The chain is built from TRBV7-9 and TRBJ2-5; 7 bases are shared with TRBD1. Trimming removed 2 bases from V and 3 bases from J; junction bases left unmatched: 6. The germline V gene has CDR1 SEHNR and CDR2 FQNEAQ (reference sequence). This CDR3 has 15 residues.